A single sample is the source of the 12 T cell receptor beta chains below, sequenced in a study of cytomegalovirus exposure and HLA in healthy donors. PCR involved 60 Vbeta and 13 Jbeta primers. Sequenced by immunoSEQ multiplex PCR; TCRdb stores in-frame clones only, minus some. The sample is made up of about 110,000 clones, and the top ten hold roughly 3.7% of it. What was sequenced was PBMCs. The receptors derive from a man aged 30 to 45 in good health and CMV-seronegative.

The chain employs TRBV9 and TRBJ2-1, with 12 nucleotides matching TRBD1. Germline assignment: CDR1 SGDLS and CDR2 YYNGEE. V dropped 4 bases and J dropped 8; count of bases not matched to a gene: 7. CDR3 length: 15 residues. The CDR3 DNA sequence: TGTGCCAGCAGCCTGGGACAGGGGGCTTGGTATGAGCAGTTCTTC. Its translation: CASSLGQGAWYEQFF.

The V and J genes are TRBV5-4 and TRBJ2-6; a possible D gene is TRBD1 (6 bases). CDR1 is SGHNT and CDR2 is YYREEE in the germline V gene (reference sequence). The CDR3 has 16 residues. Trimming took 0 bases from V and 0 from J, leaving 7 bases between them. CDR3 DNA sequence: TGTGCCAGCAGCTTGGGGACAGCCTCTGGGGCCAACGTCCTGACTTTC. It specifies CASSLGTASGANVLTF.

This chain links TRBV18 with TRBJ1-2; TRBD1 is a possible D gene (5 bases). This CDR3 is 14 amino acids long. V dropped 6 bases and J dropped 3 bases, with 14 bases sitting between them. The V gene's germline CDR1 is KGHSH and CDR2 LQKENI. The CDR3 here is CASSPTEQDYGYTF. The CDR3 DNA is TGTGCCAGCTCTCCCACGGAACAGGACTATGGCTACACCTTC.

The chain links TRBV30 to TRBJ1-3, with D tentatively TRBD1 (5 bases). Trimming pared 1 base from V and 0 bases from J, leaving 13 bases between. This CDR3 comprises 16 residues. Germline V gene lookup returns CDR1 GTSNPN and CDR2 SVGIG (reference sequence). CDR3 residues: CAWSAAGTNSGNTIYF. The DNA of the CDR3 is TGTGCCTGGAGTGCAGCGGGGACTAACTCTGGAAACACCATATATTTT.

The chain is built from TRBV28 and TRBJ2-1; 10 bases line up with TRBD2. This CDR3 has 14 residues. The trim removed 4 bases at V and 9 bases at J, leaving 6 bases unmatched. The germline gives CDR1 MDHEN, CDR2 SYDVKM. The CDR3 sequence: CASSSSAGGVEQFF. CDR3 DNA sequence: TGTGCCAGCAGTTCCTCAGCGGGGGGGGTTGAGCAGTTCTTC.

Turning to this clone: The CDR3 does not close with the conserved phenylalanine or tryptophan, likely indicating a read error. The chain carries TRBV5-1 and TRBJ1-1, with D maybe TRBD1 (6 bases). The CDR3 totals 14 residues. Trimming removed 6 bases at V and 4 bases at J, with 16 bases between. Germline V gives CDR1 SGHRS, CDR2 YFSETQ. The CDR3 reads CASTPSGAGTEAFS. The CDR3 nucleotides are TGCGCCAGCACCCCTTCAGGGGCTGGCACTGAAGCTTTCTCT.

The chain couples TRBV5-1 to TRBJ1-5; 8 bases agree with TRBD1. The CDR3 sequence is 16 residues long. The germline gives CDR1 SGHRS, CDR2 YFSETQ. V shed 1 base, J shed 7 bases, and the junction held 10 bases outside the gene matches. This CDR3 reads CASSLYPDRANQPQHF. The CDR3 DNA reads as TGCGCCAGCAGCTTGTACCCGGACAGGGCCAACCAGCCCCAGCATTTT.

The chain joins TRBV15 to TRBJ2-7; 8 positions match TRBD2. This CDR3 has 14 residues. Germline lookup yields CDR1 LNHNV and CDR2 YYDKDF (reference sequence). With 8 bases clipped from V and 4 bases from J, the junction kept 10 bases outside the gene matches. CDR3 residues: CATGDGRGGYEQYF. CDR3 DNA: TGTGCCACCGGTGACGGGAGGGGCGGATACGAGCAGTACTTC.

This chain links TRBV11-2 with TRBJ1-1; D is possibly TRBD1 (5 bases). Trimming removed 8 bases at V and 2 bases at J, with 27 bases between. CDR1 is SGHAT and CDR2 is FQNNGV in the germline V gene. CDR3 length: 18 residues. This CDR3 reads CASHPRAATRGVNTEAFF. DNA for the CDR3: TGTGCCAGCCACCCCAGGGCGGCAACTCGCGGGGTTAACACTGAAGCTTTCTTT.

The J gene is TRBJ1-1, the V gene TRBV9; D is ambiguous. Per the germline V gene, CDR1 is SGDLS and CDR2 is YYNGEE. This CDR3 has 13 residues. Trimming shortened V by 0 bases and J by 3 bases, and 6 bases separated the two germline ends. The CDR3 spells CASSVVGDTEAFF. CDR3 sequence (DNA): TGTGCCAGCAGCGTAGTCGGGGACACTGAAGCTTTCTTT.

The chain joins TRBV5-1 to TRBJ2-3; 12 nucleotides line up with TRBD2. The CDR3 is made up of 15 amino acids. V lost 4 bases to trimming and J lost 3 bases; unmatched junction nucleotides: 3. Germline V CDR1 and CDR2: SGHRS, YFSETQ. CDR3 amino acids: CASSITSGGTDTQYF. CDR3 nucleotides: TGCGCCAGCAGCATCACTAGCGGGGGGACAGATACGCAGTATTTT.

This sequence joins TRBV25-1 and TRBJ2-2, with D uncertain. This CDR3 has 16 residues. Germline assignment: CDR1 MGHDK and CDR2 SYGVNS. The V gene lost 4 bases and the J gene lost 1 base, with 13 bases spanning the gap. CDR3 in amino acids: CASSARRAGNTGELFF. The CDR3 DNA sequence: TGTGCCAGCAGTGCCAGGCGAGCCGGGAACACCGGGGAGCTGTTTTTT.